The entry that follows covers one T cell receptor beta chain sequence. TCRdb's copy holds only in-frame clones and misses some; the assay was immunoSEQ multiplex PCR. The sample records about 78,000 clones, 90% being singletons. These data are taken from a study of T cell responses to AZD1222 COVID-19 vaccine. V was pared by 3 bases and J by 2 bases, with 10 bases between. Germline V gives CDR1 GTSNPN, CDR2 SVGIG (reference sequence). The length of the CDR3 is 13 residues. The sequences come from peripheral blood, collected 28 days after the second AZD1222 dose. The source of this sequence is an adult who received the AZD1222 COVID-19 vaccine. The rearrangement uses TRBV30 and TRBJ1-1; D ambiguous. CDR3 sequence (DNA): TGTGCCTGGAGCTTTCGGACCAACACTGAAGCTTTCTTT. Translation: CAWSFRTNTEAFF.